The subject of this entry is one T cell receptor beta chain. Its antigen remains unknown. Treatment of the sample: oral pan-JAK inhibitor, 5-10 mg twice daily. This CDR3 comprises 12 residues. Germline loops: CDR1 SNHLY, CDR2 FYNNEI. J lost 9 bases, V lost 11 bases, and 9 bases had no gene match. The data originate from a study of CD8+ T cells in alopecia areata. Study-level background: Percentage of affected scalp area was the basis on which treated patients' severity was scored. Whole-study results and caveats: Clarity of TCR sharing across patients fell short of that in mice, possibly HLA-related. Many of the expanded lesional clones endured in scalp and blood while on tofacitinib. Administration of tofacitinib significantly diminished scalp clonality and expanded CD8+ clones within the top 100.

As the sequencing template, cDNA was produced by extracting RNA and reverse transcribing it. Assay: immunoSEQ multiplex PCR; the TCRdb copy retains only in-frame clones and omits some. The sample comprises more than 200,000 clones, over 40% of which are singletons, and around 2.8% rests with the top ten. This TCR was sampled from a human donor with alopecia areata. The chain carries TRBV2 and TRBJ2-1; 8 bases are a match to TRBD2. The sequencing here drew on CD4+ T cells sorted from blood, taken around week 36, from a patient treated with tofacitinib. CDR3 DNA: TGTGCCTCGGGAGGGCACGCCCGTGAGCAGTTCTTC. Its translation is CASGGHAREQFF.